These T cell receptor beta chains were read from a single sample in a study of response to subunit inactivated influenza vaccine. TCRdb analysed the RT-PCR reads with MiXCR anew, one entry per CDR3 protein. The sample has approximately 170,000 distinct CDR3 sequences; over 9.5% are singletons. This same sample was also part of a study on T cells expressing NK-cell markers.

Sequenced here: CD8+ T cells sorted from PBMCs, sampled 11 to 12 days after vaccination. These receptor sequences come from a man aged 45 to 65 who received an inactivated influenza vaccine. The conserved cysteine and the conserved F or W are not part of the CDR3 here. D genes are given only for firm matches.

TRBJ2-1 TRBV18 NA ASVMGYSSYNEQF
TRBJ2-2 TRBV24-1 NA ATSDFRWNTGELF
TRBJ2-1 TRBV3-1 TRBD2 ASSGDLAVYNEQF
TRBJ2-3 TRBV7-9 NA ASNLPEAGFSTDTQY
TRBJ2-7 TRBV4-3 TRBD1 ASSQDRDHSYEQY
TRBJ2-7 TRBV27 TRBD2 ASSLAGEGWEQY
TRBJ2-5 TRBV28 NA ASSLFGTREETQY
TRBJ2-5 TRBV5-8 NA ASSWWVESQETQY
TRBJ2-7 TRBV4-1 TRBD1 ASSQDTGAYEQY
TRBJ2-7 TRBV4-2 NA ASSQDPTIPAPYYEQY
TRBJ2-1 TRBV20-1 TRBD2 SARSISGGGYNEQF
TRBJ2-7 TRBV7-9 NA ASTTSLGSEQY